Shown below are 27 T cell receptor beta chains from a single sample sequenced in a study of T cell repertoires in cytomegalovirus infection. TCRdb processed the reads anew with MiXCR; each CDR3 protein has one entry. The sample records around 550,000 distinct CDR3 sequences, about a quarter being singletons. The specimen was PBMCs. The receptor set was obtained from a human donor in good health (CMV status not recorded). Some clones in this sample may be carry-over from other donors' samples.

The table lists this clonotype with a few counts. This rearrangement joins TRBV6-6 to TRBJ2-1; 8 bases agree with TRBD2. With V trimmed by 8 bases and J by 3 bases, 6 bases remained unmatched. This CDR3 is 14 amino acids long. Germline values: CDR1 MNHNY, CDR2 SVGAGI (reference sequence). CDR3 residues: CASLRGLVYNEQFF. Written as DNA, the CDR3 is TGTGCCAGCCTCAGGGGACTAGTCTACAATGAGCAGTTCTTC.

This clonotype was seen only a few times. The CDR3 loop is CASSVLANEQFF. Here the CDR3 DNA reads TGTGCCAGTAGTGTACTAGCCAATGAGCAGTTCTTC. The J gene is TRBJ2-1, the V gene TRBV19, with D tentatively TRBD2 (6 bases). CDR3 length equals 12 residues. The V and J ends lost 5 bases and 6 bases respectively, with 8 bases between them. Per germline, CDR1 LNHDA and CDR2 SQIVND (reference sequence).

The chain couples TRBV7-2 to TRBJ2-5, with unresolved D. V lost 0 bases and J lost 2, with 13 bases in between. Looked up from germline, CDR1 is SGHTA and CDR2 is FQGNSA. The CDR3 totals 16 residues. Here the CDR3 DNA reads TGTGCCAGCAGCTTAGCTCGTGGATCCCATCAAGAGACCCAGTACTTC. It codes for CASSLARGSHQETQYF.

There are a few counts of this clonotype. The V and J genes are TRBV6-2 or TRBV6-3 and TRBJ2-1, with a possible D match to TRBD1 (6 bases). The CDR3 is 15 residues long. The germline V and J ends were trimmed by 5 bases and 7 bases, with 18 bases remaining between them. Germline loops: CDR1 MNHEY, CDR2 SVGEGT. The CDR3 nucleotides read TGTGCCAGCAGTACATTGGAACAGGGCGTAAATGAGCAGTTCTTC. Its protein product is CASSTLEQGVNEQFF.

The genes are TRBV10-3 and TRBJ2-1; tentatively, D is TRBD2 (5 bases). Per the germline V gene, CDR1 is ENHRY and CDR2 is SYGVKD. Trimming cost V 8 bases and J 7 bases, with 18 bases left between them. The CDR3 loop spans 14 amino acids. The CDR3 coding sequence is TGTGCCATCCTGCCCGCGGGTGTCGGGAATGAGCAGTTCTTC. Its protein is CAILPAGVGNEQFF.

The V and J genes are TRBV5-6 and TRBJ1-2; D gene uncertain. V was trimmed by 1 base and J by 4 bases, leaving 11 bases between them. Germline CDR1 is SGHDT and CDR2 is YYEEEE. The CDR3 has 14 amino acids. The CDR3 reads CASSLFVDPYGYTF. CDR3 coding DNA: TGTGCCAGCAGCTTGTTTGTGGACCCCTATGGCTACACCTTC.

The chain uses TRBV7-2 and TRBJ1-1; D uncertain. This CDR3 spans 14 amino acids. Deletions cut 5 bases from V and 0 bases from J, with 10 bases between. Germline values: CDR1 SGHTA, CDR2 FQGNSA. This chain's CDR3 is CASSQSLMNTEAFF. The CDR3 nucleotides are TGTGCCAGCAGCCAATCTCTCATGAACACTGAAGCTTTCTTT.

The table lists this clonotype with a few counts. Written as DNA, the CDR3 is TGTGCCAGCAGCGCCACGACGGGAGGTCTAGGCTATGGCTACACCTTC. Its protein is CASSATTGGLGYGYTF. V usage is TRBV7-6 and J usage is TRBJ1-2; D gene ambiguous. Germline values: CDR1 SGHVS, CDR2 FNYEAQ. CDR3 size: 16 residues. V gave up 5 bases and J gave up 4 bases, with 20 bases separating them.

The chain is built from TRBV6-5 and TRBJ1-2, with 8 nucleotides matching TRBD1. With V trimmed by 10 bases and J by 4 bases, 5 bases remained unmatched. This CDR3 has 12 amino acids. Germline CDR1 and CDR2: MNHEY and SVGAGI. CDR3 region: CATLTGGYGYTF. In nucleotides, the CDR3 is TGTGCCACCTTAACAGGGGGCTATGGCTACACCTTC.

V and J are TRBV20-1 and TRBJ2-5; D is perhaps TRBD1 (6 bases). This CDR3 spans 14 amino acids. Germline CDR1 reads DFQATT; CDR2 reads SNEGSKA (reference sequence). The V and J ends lost 0 bases and 5 bases respectively, with 13 bases between them. CDR3 amino acids: CSAREATGLETQYF. CDR3 in DNA: TGCAGTGCTAGAGAGGCCACAGGGTTGGAGACCCAGTACTTC.

V gene TRBV4-3 combines with J gene TRBJ2-1; D uncertain. The CDR3 is 19 amino acids. Germline values: CDR1 LGHNA, CDR2 YSLEER. Trimming pared 0 bases from V and 1 base from J, leaving 19 bases between. The CDR3 DNA follows: TGCGCCAGCAGCCAAGATGGCCCCACACTGGGCTTTTCCTACAATGAGCAGTTCTTC. Its protein product is CASSQDGPTLGFSYNEQFF.

Points on this clonotype: This could be a read error, since a much larger clone is one nucleotide away. This chain uses TRBV7-2 with TRBJ2-3, with a tentative D call TRBD2 (6 bases). The CDR3 covers 14 residues. Trimming took off 1 base at V and 4 bases at J, with 9 bases between the two ends. The germline CDR1 and CDR2 sequences are SGHTA and FQGNSA. CDR3 region: CASSLDGSADTQYF. CDR3 DNA sequence: TGTGCCAGCAGCTTAGACGGGAGCGCAGATACGCAGTATTTT.

This clonotype occurred many times. This chain connects TRBV7-2 to TRBJ2-7; D not certain. CDR1 and CDR2 (germline): SGHTA, FQGNSA. Trimming took off 5 bases at V and 6 bases at J, with 17 bases between the two ends. The CDR3 runs 14 residues. The CDR3 nucleotides are TGTGCCAGCAGCCAACCAACCGTCCCCTCCGAGCAGTACTTC. This codes for CASSQPTVPSEQYF. Full variable domain (rest looked up from reference TRBV7-2 and TRBJ2-7): GAGVSQSPSNKVTEKGKDVELRCDPISGHTALYWYRQSLGQGLEFLIYFQGNSAPDKSGLPSDRFSAERTGGSVSTLTIQRTQQEDSAVYLCASSQPTVPSEQYFGPGTRLTVT.

Ten or more counts support this clonotype. The CDR3 spells CASSLLGRGFPSGANVLTF. Here the CDR3 DNA reads TGTGCCAGCAGCTTATTGGGTAGGGGGTTTCCCTCTGGGGCCAACGTCCTGACTTTC. The chain joins TRBV7-9 to TRBJ2-6; tentative D call: TRBD1 (6 bases). V gave up 2 bases and J gave up 0 bases, with 17 bases separating them. Looked up from germline, CDR1 is SEHNR and CDR2 is FQNEAQ (reference sequence). CDR3 size: 19 residues.

The chain recombines TRBV12-3 or TRBV12-4 with TRBJ1-1; D not certain. The CDR3 length is 12 residues. The V gene lost 4 bases and the J gene lost 1 base, with 4 bases spanning the gap. The CDR3 sequence is CASSYWNTEAFF. CDR3 coding DNA: TGTGCCAGCAGTTATTGGAACACTGAAGCTTTCTTT.

This clonotype was seen a handful of times. The J gene is TRBJ1-1, the V gene TRBV11-2; D perhaps matches TRBD1 (5 bases). The V gene's germline CDR1 is SGHAT and CDR2 FQNNGV. V was shortened by 1 base and J by 4 bases, with 22 bases between the two germline ends. The length of the CDR3 is 18 residues. CDR3 protein: CASSLGRGGLREGTEAFF. The CDR3 DNA is TGTGCCAGCAGCTTAGGGAGGGGAGGTCTCAGGGAGGGCACTGAAGCTTTCTTT.

This rearrangement joins TRBV7-6 to TRBJ1-1, with 11 nucleotides matching TRBD1. CDR1 and CDR2 from the germline V gene are SGHVS and FNYEAQ. V was pared by 6 bases and J by 4 bases, with 4 bases of the junction left unmatched. The CDR3 is 14 residues long. The CDR3, as DNA: TGTGCCAGCAGGGGGACAGGGGGAGGCACTGAAGCTTTCTTT. Protein sequence: CASRGTGGGTEAFF.

The gene calls are TRBV12-3 or TRBV12-4 and TRBJ1-4, with 10 positions matching TRBD1. The CDR3 has 14 residues. The J segment lost 7 bases and the V segment lost 7 bases, leaving 6 bases of the junction unmatched. The CDR3 here is CASTLTGGFEKLFF. The CDR3 DNA reads TGTGCCAGCACCCTGACAGGGGGCTTTGAAAAACTGTTTTTT.

V usage is TRBV19 and J usage is TRBJ1-5, with a possible D match to TRBD1 (5 bases). There are 15 residues in the CDR3. V lost 3 bases, J lost 5 bases, and 14 bases lay in between. The germline V gene encodes CDR1 LNHDA and CDR2 SQIVND (reference sequence). The CDR3, as DNA: TGTGCCAGTAGTATTAGGTCAACACAGGATCAGCCCCAGCATTTT. This sequence encodes CASSIRSTQDQPQHF.

In its sample, this clonotype was seen many times. The chain couples TRBV7-2 to TRBJ2-3; D is unclear. CDR3 length equals 15 residues. The germline V gene has CDR1 SGHTA and CDR2 FQGNSA. Trimming took 5 bases from V and 1 from J, leaving 13 bases between them. This CDR3 reads CASSVLGLRTDTQYF. The CDR3 DNA follows: TGTGCCAGCAGCGTTCTGGGCCTTCGCACAGATACGCAGTATTTT.

The chain recombines TRBV5-1 with TRBJ1-1; D is perhaps TRBD1 (6 bases). Germline loops: CDR1 SGHRS, CDR2 YFSETQ. The V end was cut by 0 bases, the J end by 5 bases, with 11 bases between. CDR3 size: 14 residues. The CDR3 sequence: CASSLDRVETEAFF. DNA of the CDR3: TGCGCCAGCAGCTTGGACAGGGTCGAAACTGAAGCTTTCTTT.

This clonotype has only a few counts. This chain uses TRBV20-1 with TRBJ1-1; D not resolved. The V end was cut by 2 bases, the J end by 3 bases, with 10 bases between. The CDR3 covers 13 residues. CDR1 and CDR2 (germline): DFQATT, SNEGSKA (reference sequence). CDR3 protein: CSARWAPYTEAFF. CDR3 nucleotide sequence: TGCAGTGCTAGATGGGCGCCGTACACTGAAGCTTTCTTT.

The CDR3 here is CASTWRETYNEQFF. For the CDR3, the DNA is TGTGCCAGCACTTGGCGGGAGACCTACAATGAGCAGTTCTTC. V usage is TRBV6-2 or TRBV6-3 and J usage is TRBJ2-1, with TRBD2 identical over 7 bases. V shed 7 bases and J 2 bases; nucleotides not matched to a gene: 5. Germline-derived CDR1 and CDR2 are MNHEY and SVGEGT. The CDR3 sequence is 14 residues long.

V is TRBV6-5 and J is TRBJ2-1, with 12 nucleotides matching TRBD2. The CDR3 contains 17 residues. Germline V gene sequence: CDR1 MNHEY, CDR2 SVGAGI. J lost 4 bases, V lost 5 bases, and 9 bases had no gene match. The CDR3: CASSTSLGLAGYNEQFF. The CDR3 DNA sequence: TGTGCCAGCAGTACATCGCTTGGACTAGCGGGATACAATGAGCAGTTCTTC.

The chain joins TRBV28 to TRBJ2-1; TRBD2 matches 10 bases. The CDR3 sequence is 14 residues long. Germline lookup yields CDR1 MDHEN and CDR2 SYDVKM. The J segment lost 7 bases and the V segment lost 7 bases, leaving 7 bases of the junction unmatched. DNA of the CDR3: TGTGCCAGCACCGCTAGCGGGAGAAGGAATGAGCAGTTCTTC. Protein product: CASTASGRRNEQFF. The full variable domain, completed using reference TRBV28 and TRBJ2-1, is DVKVTQSSRYLVKRTGEKVFLECVQDMDHENMFWYRQDPGLGLRLIYFSYDVKMKEKGDIPEGYSVSREKKERFSLILESASTNQTSMYLCASTASGRRNEQFFGPGTRLTVL.

The V gene is TRBV6-2 or TRBV6-3, the J gene TRBJ2-7; no reliable D call. V gave up 8 bases and J gave up 3 bases, with 8 bases separating them. The CDR3 has 11 amino acids. Germline CDR1 MNHEY, CDR2 SVGEGT. The CDR3: CASRLDYEQYF. In DNA, the CDR3 is TGTGCCAGCCGGCTGGACTACGAGCAGTACTTC.

The rearrangement uses TRBV6-2 or TRBV6-3 and TRBJ2-7, with D perhaps TRBD1 (6 bases). Trimming left V 2 bases short and J 3 bases short, with 11 bases between. The germline gives CDR1 MNHEY, CDR2 SVGEGT. This CDR3 is 14 amino acids long. The CDR3 loop is CASSYAGTYYEQYV. CDR3 DNA: TGTGCCAGCAGTTACGCCGGGACATACTACGAGCAGTACGTC.